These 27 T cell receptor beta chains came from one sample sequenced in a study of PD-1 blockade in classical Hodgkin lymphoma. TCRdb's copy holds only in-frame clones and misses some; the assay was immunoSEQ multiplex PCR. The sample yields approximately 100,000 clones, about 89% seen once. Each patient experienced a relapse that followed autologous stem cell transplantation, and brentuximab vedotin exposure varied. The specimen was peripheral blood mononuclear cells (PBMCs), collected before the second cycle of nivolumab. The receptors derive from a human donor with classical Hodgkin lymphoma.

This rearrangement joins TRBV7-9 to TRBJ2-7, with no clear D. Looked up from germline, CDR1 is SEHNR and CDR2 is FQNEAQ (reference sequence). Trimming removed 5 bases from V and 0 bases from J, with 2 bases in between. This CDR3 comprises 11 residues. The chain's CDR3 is CASSHSYEQYF. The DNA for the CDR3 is TGTGCCAGCAGCCACTCCTACGAGCAGTACTTC.

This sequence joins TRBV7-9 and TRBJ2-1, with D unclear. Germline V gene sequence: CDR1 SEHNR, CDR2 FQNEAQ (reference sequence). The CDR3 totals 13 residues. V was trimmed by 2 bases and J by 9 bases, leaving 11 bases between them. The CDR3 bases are TGTGCCAGCAGCTTACCGCCTTGGGGTGAGCAGTTCTTC. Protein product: CASSLPPWGEQFF.

The CDR3 DNA is TGCGCCAGCAGCCGCCGGCCCGGGGGATACGAGCAGTACTTC. It specifies CASSRRPGGYEQYF. The chain uses TRBV4-3 and TRBJ2-7, with D perhaps TRBD2 (6 bases). Trimming took 4 bases from V and 4 from J, leaving 14 bases between them. This CDR3 contains 14 residues. The germline gives CDR1 LGHNA, CDR2 YSLEER.

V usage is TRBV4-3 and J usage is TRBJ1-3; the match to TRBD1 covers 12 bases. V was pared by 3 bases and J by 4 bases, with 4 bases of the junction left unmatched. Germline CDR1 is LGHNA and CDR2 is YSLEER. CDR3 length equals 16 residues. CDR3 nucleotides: TGCGCCAGCAGCCAGGGACAGGGGGCGATAGGAAACACCATATATTTT. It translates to CASSQGQGAIGNTIYF.

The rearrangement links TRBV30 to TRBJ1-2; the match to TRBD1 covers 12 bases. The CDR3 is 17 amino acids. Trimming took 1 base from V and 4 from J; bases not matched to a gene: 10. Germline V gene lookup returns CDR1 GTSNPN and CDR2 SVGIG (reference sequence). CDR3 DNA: TGTGCCTGGAGTGGGGGACAGGGGGCACCTTTTGGCTATGGCTACACCTTC. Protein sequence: CAWSGGQGAPFGYGYTF.

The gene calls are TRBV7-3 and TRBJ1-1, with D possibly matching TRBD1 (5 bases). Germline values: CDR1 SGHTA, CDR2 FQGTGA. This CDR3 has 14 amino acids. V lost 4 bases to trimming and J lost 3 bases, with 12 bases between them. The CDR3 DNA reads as TGTGCCAGCAGCTCTCTGGGACGGGACACTGAAGCTTTCTTT. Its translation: CASSSLGRDTEAFF.

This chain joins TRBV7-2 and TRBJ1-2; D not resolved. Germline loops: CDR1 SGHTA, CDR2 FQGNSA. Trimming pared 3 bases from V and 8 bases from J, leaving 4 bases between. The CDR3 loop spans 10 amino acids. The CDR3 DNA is TGTGCCAGCAGCTTCCTCGGCTACACCTTC. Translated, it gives CASSFLGYTF.

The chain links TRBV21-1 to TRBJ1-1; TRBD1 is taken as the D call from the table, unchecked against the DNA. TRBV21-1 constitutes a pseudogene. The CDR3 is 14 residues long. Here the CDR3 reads CASSPRTGVGEAFF. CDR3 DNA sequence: TGTGCCAGCAGCCCTCGGACAGGGGTGGGTGAAGCTTTCTTT.

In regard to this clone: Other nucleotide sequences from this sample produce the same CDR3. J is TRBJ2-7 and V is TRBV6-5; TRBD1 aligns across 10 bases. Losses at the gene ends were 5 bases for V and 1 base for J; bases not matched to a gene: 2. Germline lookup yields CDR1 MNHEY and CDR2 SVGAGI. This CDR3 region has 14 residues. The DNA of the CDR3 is TGTGCCAGCAGTCGGGACAGGGGTTCCTACGAGCAGTACTTC. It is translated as CASSRDRGSYEQYF.

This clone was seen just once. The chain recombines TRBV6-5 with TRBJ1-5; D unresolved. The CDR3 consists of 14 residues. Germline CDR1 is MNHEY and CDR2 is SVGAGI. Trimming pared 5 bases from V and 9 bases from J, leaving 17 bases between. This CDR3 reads CASSQADFSMPQHF. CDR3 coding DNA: TGTGCCAGCAGTCAAGCGGACTTTAGTATGCCCCAGCATTTT.

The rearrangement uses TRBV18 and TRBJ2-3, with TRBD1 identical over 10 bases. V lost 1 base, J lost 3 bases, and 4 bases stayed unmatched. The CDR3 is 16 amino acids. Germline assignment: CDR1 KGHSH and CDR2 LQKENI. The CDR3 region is CASSPRGQGITDTQYF. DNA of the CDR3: TGTGCCAGCTCACCACGGGGACAGGGGATAACAGATACGCAGTATTTT.

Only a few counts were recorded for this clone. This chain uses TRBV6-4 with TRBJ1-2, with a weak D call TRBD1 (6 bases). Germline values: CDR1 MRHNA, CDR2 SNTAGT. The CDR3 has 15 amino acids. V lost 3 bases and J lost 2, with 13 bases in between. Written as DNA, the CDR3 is TGTGCCAGCAGTGAGGCTGGGGGCGGAAACTATGGCTACACCTTC. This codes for CASSEAGGGNYGYTF.

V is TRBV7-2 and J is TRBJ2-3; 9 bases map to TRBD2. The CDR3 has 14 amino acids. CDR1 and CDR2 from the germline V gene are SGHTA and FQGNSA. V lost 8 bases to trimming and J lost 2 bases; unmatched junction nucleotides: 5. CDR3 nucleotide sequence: TGTGCCAGCTGGGGGACTAGCCTCACAGATACGCAGTATTTT. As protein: CASWGTSLTDTQYF.

Here the CDR3 DNA reads TGTGCCAGCAGCCTACAGGGGAACTATGGCTACACCTTC. Its protein is CASSLQGNYGYTF. The chain links TRBV7-8 to TRBJ1-2, with 7 bases aligning to TRBD1. The CDR3 is 13 amino acids. V gave up 5 bases and J gave up 2 bases; unmatched junction bases: 2. Germline CDR1 reads SGHVS; CDR2 reads FQNEAQ. The complete variable domain, with remaining parts taken from reference TRBV7-8 and TRBJ1-2, reads GAGVSQSPRYKVAKRGQDVALRCDPISGHVSLFWYQQALGQGPEFLTYFQNEAQLDKSGLPSDRFFAERPEGSVSTLKIQRTQQEDSAVYLCASSLQGNYGYTFGSGTRLTVV.

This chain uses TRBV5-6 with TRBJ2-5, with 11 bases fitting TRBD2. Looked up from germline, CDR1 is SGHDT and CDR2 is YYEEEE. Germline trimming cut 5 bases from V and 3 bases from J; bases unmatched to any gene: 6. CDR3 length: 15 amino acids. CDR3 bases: TGTGCCAGCAGTACCGGGACTAGCGGAAAAGAGACCCAGTACTTC. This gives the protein CASSTGTSGKETQYF.

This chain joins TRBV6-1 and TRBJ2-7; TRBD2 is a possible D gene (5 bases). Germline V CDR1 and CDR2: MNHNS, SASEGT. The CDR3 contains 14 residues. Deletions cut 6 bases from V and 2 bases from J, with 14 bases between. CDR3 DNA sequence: TGTGCCAGCAGCCTGGGGTTCGGGGCCTACGAGCAGTACTTC. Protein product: CASSLGFGAYEQYF.

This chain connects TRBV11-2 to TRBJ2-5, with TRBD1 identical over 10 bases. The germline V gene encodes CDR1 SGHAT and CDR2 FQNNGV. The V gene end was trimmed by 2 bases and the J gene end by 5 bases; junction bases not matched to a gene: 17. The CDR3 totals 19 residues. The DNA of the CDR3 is TGTGCCAGCAGCTTATGGGGGAACCGGGACAGGGGAAGTGGGGAGACCCAGTACTTC. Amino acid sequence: CASSLWGNRDRGSGETQYF. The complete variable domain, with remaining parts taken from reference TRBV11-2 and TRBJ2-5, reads EAGVAQSPRYKIIEKRQSVAFWCNPISGHATLYWYQQILGQGPKLLIQFQNNGVVDDSQLPKDRFSAERLKGVDSTLKIQPAKLEDSAVYLCASSLWGNRDRGSGETQYFGPGTRLLVL.

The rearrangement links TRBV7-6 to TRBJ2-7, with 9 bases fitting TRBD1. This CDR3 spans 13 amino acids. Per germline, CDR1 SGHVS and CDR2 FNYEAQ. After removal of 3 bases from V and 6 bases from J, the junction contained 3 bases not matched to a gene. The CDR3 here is CASSLGQGGEQYF. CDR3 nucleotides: TGTGCCAGCAGCTTGGGACAGGGAGGCGAGCAGTACTTC.

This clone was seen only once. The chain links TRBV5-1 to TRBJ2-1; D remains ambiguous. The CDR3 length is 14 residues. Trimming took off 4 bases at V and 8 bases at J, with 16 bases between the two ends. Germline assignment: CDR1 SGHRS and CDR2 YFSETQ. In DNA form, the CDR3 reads TGCGCCAGCAGCGATCAAAACCTGCGCCATGAGCAGTTCTTC. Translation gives CASSDQNLRHEQFF.

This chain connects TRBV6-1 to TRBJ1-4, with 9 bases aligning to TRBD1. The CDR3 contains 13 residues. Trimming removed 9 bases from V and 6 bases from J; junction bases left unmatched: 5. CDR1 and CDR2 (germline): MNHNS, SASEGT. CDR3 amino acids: CASGRDRDEKLFF. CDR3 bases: TGTGCCAGTGGCCGGGACAGGGATGAAAAACTGTTTTTT.

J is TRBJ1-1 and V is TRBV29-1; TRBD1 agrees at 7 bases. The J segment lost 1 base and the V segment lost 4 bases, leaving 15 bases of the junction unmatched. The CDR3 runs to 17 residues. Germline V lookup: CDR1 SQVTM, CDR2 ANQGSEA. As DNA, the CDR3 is TGCAGCGTTGGAAGTTCGAGGTTGACAGGGCGGAACACTGAAGCTTTCTTT. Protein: CSVGSSRLTGRNTEAFF.

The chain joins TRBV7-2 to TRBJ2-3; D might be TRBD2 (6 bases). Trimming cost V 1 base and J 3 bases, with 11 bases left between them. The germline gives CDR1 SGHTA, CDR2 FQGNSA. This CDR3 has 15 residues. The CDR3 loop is CASSLVGTPTDTQYF. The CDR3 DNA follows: TGTGCCAGCAGCTTAGTTGGGACTCCTACAGATACGCAGTATTTT. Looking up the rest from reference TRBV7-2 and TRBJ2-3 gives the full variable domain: GAGVSQSPSNKVTEKGKDVELRCDPISGHTALYWYRQSLGQGLEFLIYFQGNSAPDKSGLPSDRFSAERTGGSVSTLTIQRTQQEDSAVYLCASSLVGTPTDTQYFGPGTRLTVL.

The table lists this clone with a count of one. In nucleotides, the CDR3 is TGTGCCAGCAGTTACTCTATCGGGTATCAGCCCCAGCATTTT. It is translated as CASSYSIGYQPQHF. V is TRBV6-5 and J is TRBJ1-5; D ambiguous. Germline V lookup: CDR1 MNHEY, CDR2 SVGAGI. The CDR3 is made up of 14 amino acids. Trimming pared 0 bases from V and 5 bases from J, leaving 8 bases between.

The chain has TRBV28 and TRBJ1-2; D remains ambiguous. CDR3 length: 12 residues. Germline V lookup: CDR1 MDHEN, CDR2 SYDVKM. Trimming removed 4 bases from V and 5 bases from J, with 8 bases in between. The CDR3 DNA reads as TGTGCCAGCAGTTATCAGAGTTATGGCTACACCTTC. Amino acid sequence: CASSYQSYGYTF.

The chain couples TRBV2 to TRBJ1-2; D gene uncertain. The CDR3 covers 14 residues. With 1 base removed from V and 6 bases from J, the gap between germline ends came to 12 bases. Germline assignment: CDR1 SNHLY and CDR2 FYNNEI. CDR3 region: CASSEVRVDNGYTF. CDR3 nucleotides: TGTGCCAGCAGTGAAGTCCGGGTCGATAATGGCTACACCTTC.

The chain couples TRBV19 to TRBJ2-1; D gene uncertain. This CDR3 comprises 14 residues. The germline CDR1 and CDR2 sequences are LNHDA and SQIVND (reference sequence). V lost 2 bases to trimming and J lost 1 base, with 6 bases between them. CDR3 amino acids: CASSIFSSYNEQFF. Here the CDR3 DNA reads TGTGCCAGTAGTATATTTTCTTCCTACAATGAGCAGTTCTTC.

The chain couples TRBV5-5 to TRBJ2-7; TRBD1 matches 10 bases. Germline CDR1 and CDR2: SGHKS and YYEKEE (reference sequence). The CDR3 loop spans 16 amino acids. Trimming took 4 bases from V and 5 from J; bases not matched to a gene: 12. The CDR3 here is CASSRGLGQGTDEQYF. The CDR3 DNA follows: TGTGCCAGCAGCCGGGGATTGGGACAGGGGACGGACGAGCAGTACTTC. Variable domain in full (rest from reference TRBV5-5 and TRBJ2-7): DAGVTQSPTHLIKTRGQQVTLRCSPISGHKSVSWYQQVLGQGPQFIFQYYEKEERGRGNFPDRFSARQFPNYSSELNVNALLLGDSALYLCASSRGLGQGTDEQYFGPGTRLTVT.